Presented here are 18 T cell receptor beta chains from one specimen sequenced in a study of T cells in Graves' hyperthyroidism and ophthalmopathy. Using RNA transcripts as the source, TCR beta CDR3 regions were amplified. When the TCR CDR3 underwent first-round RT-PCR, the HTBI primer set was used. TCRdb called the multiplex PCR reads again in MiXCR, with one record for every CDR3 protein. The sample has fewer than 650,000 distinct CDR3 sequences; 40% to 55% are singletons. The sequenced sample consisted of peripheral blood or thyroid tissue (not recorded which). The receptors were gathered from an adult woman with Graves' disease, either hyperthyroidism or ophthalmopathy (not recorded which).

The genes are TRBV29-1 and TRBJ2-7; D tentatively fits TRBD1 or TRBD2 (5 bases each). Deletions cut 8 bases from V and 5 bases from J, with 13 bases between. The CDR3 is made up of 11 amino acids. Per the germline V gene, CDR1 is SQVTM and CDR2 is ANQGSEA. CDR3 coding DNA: TGCAGCTTCGACAGAGGGAACGAGCAGTACTTC. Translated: CSFDRGNEQYF.

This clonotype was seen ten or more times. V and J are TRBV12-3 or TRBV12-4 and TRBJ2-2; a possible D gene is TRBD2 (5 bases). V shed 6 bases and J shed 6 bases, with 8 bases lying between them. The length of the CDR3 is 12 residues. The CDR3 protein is CASSQDSGELFF. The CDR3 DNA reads TGTGCCAGCAGCCAGGACTCCGGGGAGCTGTTTTTT.

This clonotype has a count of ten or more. The CDR3 DNA sequence: TGTGCCAGCAGCTTGTCCGGGACCGCAACCTACGAGCAGTACTTC. Translated, it gives CASSLSGTATYEQYF. This chain links TRBV5-4 with TRBJ2-7; D tentatively reads TRBD1 or TRBD2 (5 bases each). This CDR3 has 15 residues. Looked up from germline, CDR1 is SGHNT and CDR2 is YYREEE (reference sequence). Between the trimmed V and J ends, which lost 1 base and 2 bases, there was a span of 13 bases.

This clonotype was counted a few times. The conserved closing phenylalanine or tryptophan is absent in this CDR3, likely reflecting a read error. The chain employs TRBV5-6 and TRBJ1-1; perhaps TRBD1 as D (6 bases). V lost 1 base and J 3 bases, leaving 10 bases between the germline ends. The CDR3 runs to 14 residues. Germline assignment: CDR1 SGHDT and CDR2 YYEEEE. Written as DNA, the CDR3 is TGTGCCAGCAGCTTGATACAGGGCTACACTGAAGCTTTCTCT. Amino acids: CASSLIQGYTEAFS.

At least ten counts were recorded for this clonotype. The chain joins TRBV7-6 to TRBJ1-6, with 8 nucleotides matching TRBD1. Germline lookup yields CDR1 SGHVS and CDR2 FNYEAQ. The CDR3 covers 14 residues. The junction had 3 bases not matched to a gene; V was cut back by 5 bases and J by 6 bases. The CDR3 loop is CASSLQGGNSPLHF. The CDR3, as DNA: TGTGCCAGCAGCCTACAGGGGGGTAATTCACCCCTCCACTTT.

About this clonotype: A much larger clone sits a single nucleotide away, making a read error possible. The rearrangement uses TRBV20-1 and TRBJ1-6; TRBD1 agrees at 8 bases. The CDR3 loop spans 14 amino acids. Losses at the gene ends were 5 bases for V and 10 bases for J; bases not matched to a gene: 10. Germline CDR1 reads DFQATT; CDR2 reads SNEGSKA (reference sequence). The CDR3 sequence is CSASDRGAESPLHF. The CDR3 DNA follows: TGCAGTGCTTCCGACAGGGGCGCTGAATCACCCCTCCACTTT.

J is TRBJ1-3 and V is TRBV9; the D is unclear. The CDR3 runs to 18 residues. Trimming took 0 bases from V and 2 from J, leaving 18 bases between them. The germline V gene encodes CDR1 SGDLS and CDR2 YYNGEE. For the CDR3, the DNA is TGTGCCAGCAGCGTAGGCCCTCCCTTTAGAGGAACTGGAAACACCATATATTTT. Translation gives CASSVGPPFRGTGNTIYF.

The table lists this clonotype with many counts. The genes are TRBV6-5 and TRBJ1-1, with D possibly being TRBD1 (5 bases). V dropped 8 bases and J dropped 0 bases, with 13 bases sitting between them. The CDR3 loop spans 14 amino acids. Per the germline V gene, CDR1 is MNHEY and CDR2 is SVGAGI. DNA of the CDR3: TGTGCCAGCGGGGCAGGCCGGATGAACACTGAAGCTTTCTTT. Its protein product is CASGAGRMNTEAFF.

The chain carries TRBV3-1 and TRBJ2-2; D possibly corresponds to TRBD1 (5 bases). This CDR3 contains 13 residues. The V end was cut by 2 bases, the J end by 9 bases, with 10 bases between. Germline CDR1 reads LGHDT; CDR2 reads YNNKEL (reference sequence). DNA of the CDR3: TGTGCCAGCAGCCAACGGTGGGGCTGGGAGCTGTTTTTT. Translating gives CASSQRWGWELFF.

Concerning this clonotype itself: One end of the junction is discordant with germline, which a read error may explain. CDR3 sequence (DNA): TGTGCCAGCAGTGACGAGCTCAAGCAGTACTTC. Translated, it gives CASSDELKQYF. The chain employs TRBV10-2 and TRBJ2-7; D remains ambiguous. The CDR3 is 11 residues long. Germline CDR1 reads WSHSY; CDR2 reads SAAADI.

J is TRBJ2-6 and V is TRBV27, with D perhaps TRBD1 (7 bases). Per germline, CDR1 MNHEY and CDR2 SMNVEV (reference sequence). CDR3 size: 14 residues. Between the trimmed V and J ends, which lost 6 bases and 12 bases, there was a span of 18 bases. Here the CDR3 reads CASRGTGDSGVLTF. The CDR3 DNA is TGTGCCAGCAGAGGTACAGGGGACTCGGGCGTCCTGACTTTC.

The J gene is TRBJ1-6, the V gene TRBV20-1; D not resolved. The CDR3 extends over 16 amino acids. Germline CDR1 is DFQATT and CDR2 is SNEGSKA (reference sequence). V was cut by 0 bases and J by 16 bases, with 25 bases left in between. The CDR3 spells CSARDRRVVVRLGLHF. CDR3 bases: TGCAGTGCTAGAGATCGGAGGGTAGTAGTACGTTTGGGGCTCCACTTT.

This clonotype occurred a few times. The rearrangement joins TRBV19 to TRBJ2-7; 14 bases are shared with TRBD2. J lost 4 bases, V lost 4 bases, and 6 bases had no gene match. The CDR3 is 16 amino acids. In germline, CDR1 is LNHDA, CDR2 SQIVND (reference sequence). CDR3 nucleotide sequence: TGTGCCAGTAGTACAACAAGACTAGCGGGAGGGTACGAGCAGTACTTC. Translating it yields CASSTTRLAGGYEQYF.

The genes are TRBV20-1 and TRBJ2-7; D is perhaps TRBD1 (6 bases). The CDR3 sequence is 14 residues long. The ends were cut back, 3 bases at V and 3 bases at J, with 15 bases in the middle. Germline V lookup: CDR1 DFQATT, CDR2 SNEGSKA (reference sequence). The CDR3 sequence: CSASEDQGGYEQYF. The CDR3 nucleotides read TGCAGTGCTAGTGAGGACCAAGGGGGCTACGAGCAGTACTTC.

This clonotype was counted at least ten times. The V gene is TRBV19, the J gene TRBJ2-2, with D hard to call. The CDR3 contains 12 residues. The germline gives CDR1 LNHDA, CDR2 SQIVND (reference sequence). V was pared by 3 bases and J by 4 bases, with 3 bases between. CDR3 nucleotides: TGTGCCAGTAGTATCGTCACCGGGGAGCTGTTTTTT. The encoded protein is CASSIVTGELFF.

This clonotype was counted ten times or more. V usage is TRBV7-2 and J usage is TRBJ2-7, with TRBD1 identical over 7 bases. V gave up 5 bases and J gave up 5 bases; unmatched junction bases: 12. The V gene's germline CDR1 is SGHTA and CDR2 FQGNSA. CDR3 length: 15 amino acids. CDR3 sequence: CASSPKRGRVNEQYF. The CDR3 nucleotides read TGTGCCAGCAGCCCTAAAAGGGGGCGCGTCAACGAGCAGTACTTC.

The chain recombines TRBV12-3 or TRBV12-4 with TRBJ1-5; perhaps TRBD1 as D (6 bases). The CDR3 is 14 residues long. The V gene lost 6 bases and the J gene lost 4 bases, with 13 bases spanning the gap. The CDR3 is CASRRQVGNQPQHF. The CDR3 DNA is TGTGCCAGCAGGAGACAGGTCGGAAATCAGCCCCAGCATTTT.

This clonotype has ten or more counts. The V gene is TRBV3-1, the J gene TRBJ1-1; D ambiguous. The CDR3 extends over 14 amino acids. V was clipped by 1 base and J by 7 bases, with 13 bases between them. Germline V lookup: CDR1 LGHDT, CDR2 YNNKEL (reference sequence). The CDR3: CASSQVVGNGEAFF. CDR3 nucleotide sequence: TGTGCCAGCAGCCAAGTCGTAGGGAACGGTGAAGCTTTCTTT.